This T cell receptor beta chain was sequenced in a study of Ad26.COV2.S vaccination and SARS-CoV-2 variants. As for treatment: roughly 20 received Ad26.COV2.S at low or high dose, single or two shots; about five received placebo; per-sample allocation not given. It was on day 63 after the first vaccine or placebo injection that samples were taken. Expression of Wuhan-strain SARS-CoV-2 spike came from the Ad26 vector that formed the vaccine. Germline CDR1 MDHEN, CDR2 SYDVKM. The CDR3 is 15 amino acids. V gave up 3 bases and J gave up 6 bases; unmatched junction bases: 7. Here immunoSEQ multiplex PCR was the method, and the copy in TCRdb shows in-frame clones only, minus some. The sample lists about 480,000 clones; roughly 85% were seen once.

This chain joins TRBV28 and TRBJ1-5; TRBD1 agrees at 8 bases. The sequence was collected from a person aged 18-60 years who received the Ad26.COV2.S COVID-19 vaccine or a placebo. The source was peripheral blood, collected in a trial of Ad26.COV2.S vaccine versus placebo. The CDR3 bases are TGTGCCAGCAGTTTCCCGGACAGGGTCGGTCAGCCCCAGCATTTT. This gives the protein CASSFPDRVGQPQHF.